This passage covers 10 T cell receptor beta chains from one sample sequenced in a study of T cells after yellow fever vaccination. One entry per CDR3 protein results from TCRdb running MiXCR on the 5' RACE reads. This sample yields roughly 340,000 distinct CDR3 sequences, of which more than 8.5% are seen a single time; roughly 18% belongs to the top ten. The specimen comprised PBMCs, sampled on the day of the first yellow fever vaccination. The receptors come from a man aged 18 to 29 who received the YFV17D yellow fever vaccine.

This clonotype was seen a few times. J is TRBJ2-3 and V is TRBV6-1, with D hard to call. Trimming cost V 1 base and J 9 bases, with 8 bases left between them. This CDR3 contains 12 residues. The germline V gene has CDR1 MNHNS and CDR2 SASEGT. CDR3 amino acids: CASSEVGRTQYF. In DNA form, the CDR3 reads TGTGCCAGCAGTGAAGTGGGCCGCACGCAGTATTTT.

In DNA form, the CDR3 reads TGCGCCAGCAGCCACCGAAGACAGGGGATCTACAATGAGCAGTTCTTC. As protein: CASSHRRQGIYNEQFF. V gene TRBV5-1 combines with J gene TRBJ2-1, with 8 bases lining up with TRBD1. The CDR3 contains 16 residues. Germline V gene data show CDR1 as SGHRS and CDR2 as YFSETQ. V shed 4 bases and J 3 bases; nucleotides not matched to a gene: 9.

In this sample, this clonotype turned up a few times. This chain uses TRBV12-3 or TRBV12-4 with TRBJ2-7; 8 positions agree with TRBD1. Trimming took 5 bases from V and 2 from J; bases not matched to a gene: 8. This CDR3 spans 15 amino acids. The chain's CDR3 is CASSPATGEPYEQYF. The CDR3 coding sequence is TGTGCCAGCAGTCCCGCGACAGGGGAACCCTACGAGCAGTACTTC.

This chain connects TRBV6-1 to TRBJ1-1; D is ambiguous. The CDR3 covers 13 residues. From germline, CDR1 is MNHNS and CDR2 SASEGT. The V end was cut by 6 bases, the J end by 2 bases, with 10 bases between. The CDR3 DNA follows: TGTGCCAGCAGCCTCGTTATAAACACTGAAGCTTTCTTT. Translating gives CASSLVINTEAFF.

A few counts support this clonotype. The CDR3 bases are TGTGCCAGCAGTTTGACTCCAGGGAGCACTGAAGCTTTCTTT. It specifies CASSLTPGSTEAFF. The chain has TRBV28 and TRBJ1-1; possibly TRBD1 for D (5 bases). The CDR3 length is 14 residues. V was cut by 3 bases and J by 4 bases, with 12 bases left in between. The V gene's germline CDR1 is MDHEN and CDR2 SYDVKM.

This clonotype was detected many times. This chain joins TRBV5-4 and TRBJ2-7; D not resolved. V was shortened by 3 bases and J by 6 bases, with 13 bases between the two germline ends. In germline, CDR1 is SGHNT, CDR2 YYREEE (reference sequence). The CDR3 runs to 13 residues. The CDR3 reads CASSYGRRGEQYV. CDR3 DNA sequence: TGTGCCAGCAGCTACGGCCGCCGCGGCGAGCAGTACGTC.

This clonotype was found a few times. V gene TRBV6-2 or TRBV6-3 combines with J gene TRBJ2-1; D call uncertain. This CDR3 comprises 15 residues. Germline assignment: CDR1 MNHEY and CDR2 SVGEGT. V lost 3 bases and J lost 2, with 11 bases in between. The CDR3 region has the DNA TGTGCCAGCAGTTATACTTCTCAACCCTACAATGAGCAGTTCTTC. This translates into CASSYTSQPYNEQFF.

This clonotype turned up a few times. This sequence joins TRBV6-1 and TRBJ2-3; 14 bases align to TRBD2. The CDR3 runs 16 residues. The V segment lost 4 bases and the J segment 2 bases; nucleotides outside the gene matches: 2. The V gene's germline CDR1 is MNHNS and CDR2 SASEGT. CDR3 region: CASSVGLAGATDTQYF. The CDR3 bases are TGTGCCAGCAGTGTGGGACTAGCGGGGGCCACAGATACGCAGTATTTT.

Ten or more counts support this clonotype. The CDR3 loop is CASSLGRGLAKNIQYF. In DNA form, the CDR3 reads TGTGCCAGCAGCTTAGGCAGGGGGTTAGCCAAAAACATTCAGTACTTC. This chain connects TRBV7-8 to TRBJ2-4; 7 bases are shared with TRBD1. Germline V gives CDR1 SGHVS, CDR2 FQNEAQ. The junction had 3 bases not matched to a gene; V was cut back by 1 base and J by 0 bases. The CDR3 spans 16 residues.

This chain uses TRBV7-2 with TRBJ1-2; D gene unclear. There are 14 residues in the CDR3. V was pared by 5 bases and J by 3 bases, with 13 bases between. Germline V CDR1 and CDR2: SGHTA, FQGNSA. CDR3 coding DNA: TGTGCCAGCAGCGCCCGGACGGTCTACTATGGCTACACCTTC. Its translation is CASSARTVYYGYTF.